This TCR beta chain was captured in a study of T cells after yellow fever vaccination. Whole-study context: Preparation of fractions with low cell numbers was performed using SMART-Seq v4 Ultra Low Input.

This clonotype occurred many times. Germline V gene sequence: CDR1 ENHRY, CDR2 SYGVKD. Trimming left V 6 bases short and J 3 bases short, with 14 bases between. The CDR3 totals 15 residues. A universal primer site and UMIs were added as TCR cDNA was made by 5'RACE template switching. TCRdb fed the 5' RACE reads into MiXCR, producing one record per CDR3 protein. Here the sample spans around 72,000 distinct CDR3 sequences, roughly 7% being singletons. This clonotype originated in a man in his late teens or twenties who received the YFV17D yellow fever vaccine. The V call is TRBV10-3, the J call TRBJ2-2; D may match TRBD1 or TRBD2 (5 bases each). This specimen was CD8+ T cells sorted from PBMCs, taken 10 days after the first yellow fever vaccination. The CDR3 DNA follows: TGTGCCATCAGGCTCCGGGACCGAGACACCGGGGAGCTGTTTTTT. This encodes CAIRLRDRDTGELFF.